Below, one TCR beta chain is given with its context. Its target is unknown. The data stem from a study of Ad26.COV2.S vaccination and SARS-CoV-2 variants. Study-level results: With respect to non-spike TCR breadth, vaccine and placebo recipients were similar. From the TCR breadth and depth analyses, total T cell responses may have been underestimated.

V lost 2 bases and J lost 5; bases outside the gene matches: 14. Germline CDR1 LGHNA, CDR2 YNFKEQ. The CDR3 totals 17 residues. The repertoire was sequenced with immunoSEQ multiplex PCR; TCRdb's copy has only in-frame clones and lacks some. The table includes 430,000 or so clones, approximately 92% detected once. As for treatment: around 19 received Ad26.COV2.S at low or high dose, single or two shots; 5 received placebo; per-sample allocation not given. After the first vaccine or placebo injection, samples were drawn on day 63. Donor was an adult aged 18-55 years in Boston. An Ad26 vector expressing Wuhan-strain SARS-CoV-2 spike constituted the vaccine.

The material was peripheral blood, obtained in a trial of Ad26.COV2.S vaccine versus placebo. The TCR sequence derives from a person between 18 and 59 years old who received the Ad26.COV2.S COVID-19 vaccine or a placebo. The chain links TRBV4-2 to TRBJ2-5, with TRBD1 matching over 7 bases. This CDR3 reads CASSQFDGQARQETQYF. Here the CDR3 DNA reads TGTGCCAGCAGCCAATTCGATGGACAGGCCCGACAGGAGACCCAGTACTTC.